The present T cell receptor beta chain was sequenced within a study of OX40 agonist ivuxolimab in advanced cancers. Whole-study context: Across the patients, intravenous ivuxolimab was delivered every 2 weeks at 0.01 to 10 mg/kg. Study-level findings and limits: Determination of antigen specificity was not performed for the expanded peripheral T cells. Clones of CD4+ and CD8+ blood T cells grew by week 6 at doses of 0.1 to 3.0 mg/kg. Among the lowest peripheral clonal expansion occurred in 0.1-3.0 mg/kg partial responders.

Per the germline V gene, CDR1 is SGHVS and CDR2 is FQNEAQ. There are 15 residues in the CDR3. The V gene end was trimmed by 3 bases and the J gene end by 3 bases; junction bases not matched to a gene: 8. Libraries were prepared by immunoSEQ multiplex PCR; TCRdb keeps only in-frame clonotypes and omits some of them. This table has about 70,000 clones, about 81% appearing once. Comments on this clone: The antigen is undetermined.

The sample in question was CD4+ or CD8+ T cells sorted from blood, obtained in a trial of the OX40 agonist ivuxolimab. The gene calls are TRBV7-8 and TRBJ2-7; 7 bases fit TRBD1. The sequence was obtained from an adult with an advanced solid tumor such as melanoma, head and neck, liver or kidney cancer. In DNA, the CDR3 is TGTGCCAGCAGCTTGGAACAGGGGTGGAACTACGAGCAGTACTTC. Protein product: CASSLEQGWNYEQYF.